The sequence of this T cell receptor beta chain was determined in a study of CD8 T cells in Susac syndrome. The CDR3 runs to 12 residues. The V end lost 6 bases, the J end lost 5 bases, and 11 bases lay between the germline ends. RNA, at 0.5 to 1 ug, was reverse transcribed with random hexamers. TCRdb re-analysed the immunoSEQ multiplex PCR reads in MiXCR, keeping a single row per CDR3 protein. This table holds around 190,000 distinct CDR3 sequences, roughly 95% found once. This sequence was found in a human donor with multiple sclerosis. Source material: CD8+ T cells from PBMCs. The chain couples TRBV12-3 or TRBV12-4 to TRBJ2-7, with D possibly being TRBD1 (5 bases). As DNA, the CDR3 is TGTGCCAGCAGCACGTTCAGGGACGAGCAGTACTTC. Translation gives CASSTFRDEQYF.